This TCR beta chain is drawn from a study of shared clonotypes between healthy human individuals. Clones were sequenced by immunoSEQ multiplex PCR, and TCRdb holds only the in-frame ones, with some missing. The profile shows 110,000 or so clones, approximately 70% of them singletons. Every one of the donors was a Caucasian adult that lived in Nashville, Tennessee. For this clone: Its antigen is not identified.

Broader study findings: Memory subsets had estimated richness that was generally smaller than that of naive subsets. The study found 4.5% to 6% of naive CD4 clonotypes shared across several donors.

The trim removed 2 bases at V and 3 bases at J, leaving 12 bases unmatched. Germline V gene data show CDR1 as SNHLY and CDR2 as FYNNEI. This CDR3 comprises 19 residues. Specimen: memory CD8+ T cells sorted from blood. Described subset: CD45RO+ cells pooled with CCR7-negative TemRA cells. The sequence was obtained from a woman in her thirties in good health. The rearrangement joins TRBV2 to TRBJ2-7; 14 nucleotides align to TRBD2. The CDR3 DNA reads as TGTGCCAGCAGTGAAATGACTAGCGGGAGGGTAAGGATCGACTACGAGCAGTACTTC. Residues: CASSEMTSGRVRIDYEQYF. The full variable domain, with the rest looked up from reference TRBV2 and TRBJ2-7, is EPEVTQTPSHQVTQMGQEVILRCVPISNHLYFYWYRQILGQKVEFLVSFYNNEISEKSEIFDDQFSVERPDGSNFTLKIRSTKLEDSAMYFCASSEMTSGRVRIDYEQYFGPGTRLTVT.